The present entry profiles one TCR beta chain with its context. Its specificity is not known. The sample comes from a study of T cells after yellow fever vaccination. Overall study findings and caveats: Reappearance after the booster was seen for most primary-vaccination clones, at 96% CD4 and more than 80% CD8. A faster peak, day 5 versus 15, was reached by the weaker secondary response.

Germline V gives CDR1 MNHEY, CDR2 SVGAGI. The CDR3 extends over 13 amino acids. Trimming took 6 bases from V and 3 from J, leaving 11 bases between them. In making TCR cDNA, 5'RACE template switching added a universal primer site and UMIs to it. MiXCR, run by TCRdb on the 5' RACE reads, gives a single entry per CDR3 protein. The sample lists around 550,000 distinct CDR3 sequences, less than 20% seen once, with approximately 14% in the top ten. V gene TRBV6-5 combines with J gene TRBJ1-1; no definite D call. This material consisted of PBMCs, taken 15 days after the yellow fever booster vaccination. The receptor was derived from a man aged 25 to 40 who received the YFV17D yellow fever vaccine. This CDR3 reads CASRPHRHTEAFF. DNA of the CDR3: TGTGCCAGCAGGCCGCATAGACACACTGAAGCTTTCTTT.